This is a list of T cell receptor beta chains from one sample in a study of response to subunit inactivated influenza vaccine. TCRdb processed the RT-PCR reads anew with MiXCR; each CDR3 protein has one entry. The table has roughly 670,000 distinct CDR3 sequences, less than 15% seen once. Here the sequenced sample was PBMCs from blood, taken 14 days before vaccination. These receptors all stem from a man aged 50 or older who received an inactivated influenza vaccine. The CDR3 runs from the conserved cysteine through the conserved F or W. The order of the fields is D gene, clone size, V gene, J gene, CDR3 protein, CDR3 DNA. A D gene is named only where the DNA matches it firmly. A clone size is listed for some rows: how often the clone was seen (once, few, many), or a class if it is expanded.

TRBD1	NA	TRBV18	TRBJ2-5	CASSPPGQAETQYF	TGTGCCAGCTCACCACCTGGACAGGCAGAGACCCAGTACTTC
TRBD2	many	TRBV24-1	TRBJ2-3	CATSDRTSGRAGTDTQYF	TGTGCCACCAGTGATCGGACTAGCGGGAGGGCCGGGACAGATACGCAGTATTTT
TRBD1	NA	TRBV3-1	TRBJ2-1	CASSDRDRSNNEQFF	TGTGCCAGCAGCGACCGGGACAGGAGCAACAATGAGCAGTTCTTC
TRBD2	NA	TRBV14	TRBJ2-7	CASSQGPGQGILNLAGGPEQYF	TGTGCCAGCAGCCAAGGTCCGGGACAGGGCATCCTAAACCTAGCGGGAGGCCCCGAGCAGTACTTC
TRBD1	NA	TRBV5-1	TRBJ1-2	CASRRGQEPDTF	TGCGCCAGCAGAAGGGGACAGGAGCCCGACACCTTC
NA	NA	TRBV27	TRBJ2-1	CASSLSRWGYNEQFF	TGTGCCAGCAGTTTATCCAGGTGGGGATACAATGAGCAGTTCTTC
NA	few	TRBV20-1	TRBJ1-4	CSARRGQRNEKLFF	TGCAGTGCTAGGCGCGGTCAACGGAATGAAAAACTGTTTTTT
TRBD1	few	TRBV10-3	TRBJ2-7	CAIAGGLYEQYF	TGTGCCATCGCAGGGGGCTTGTACGAGCAGTACTTC
NA	few	TRBV5-1	TRBJ1-5	CASSFPTVNQPQHF	TGCGCCAGCAGCTTCCCGACAGTAAATCAGCCCCAGCATTTT
NA	many	TRBV20-1	TRBJ2-1	CSAKEGKTYEQFF	TGCAGTGCAAAGGAGGGAAAGACGTATGAGCAGTTCTTC